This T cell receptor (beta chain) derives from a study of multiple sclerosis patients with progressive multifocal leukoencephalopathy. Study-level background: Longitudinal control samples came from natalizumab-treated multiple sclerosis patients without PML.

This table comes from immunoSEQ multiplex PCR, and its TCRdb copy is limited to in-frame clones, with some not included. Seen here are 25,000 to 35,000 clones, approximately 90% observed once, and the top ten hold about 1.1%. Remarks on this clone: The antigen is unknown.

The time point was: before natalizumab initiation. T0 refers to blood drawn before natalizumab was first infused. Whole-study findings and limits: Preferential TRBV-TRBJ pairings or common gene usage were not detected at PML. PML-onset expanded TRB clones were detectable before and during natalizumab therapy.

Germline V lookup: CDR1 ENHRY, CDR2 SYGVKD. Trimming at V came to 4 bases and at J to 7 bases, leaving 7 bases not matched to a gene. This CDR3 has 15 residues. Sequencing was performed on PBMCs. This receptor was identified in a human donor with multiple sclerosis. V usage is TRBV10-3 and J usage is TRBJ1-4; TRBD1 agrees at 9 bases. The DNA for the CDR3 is TGTGCCATCAGTGGGACCGGGACAGGGAGTGAAAAACTGTTTTTT. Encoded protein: CAISGTGTGSEKLFF.